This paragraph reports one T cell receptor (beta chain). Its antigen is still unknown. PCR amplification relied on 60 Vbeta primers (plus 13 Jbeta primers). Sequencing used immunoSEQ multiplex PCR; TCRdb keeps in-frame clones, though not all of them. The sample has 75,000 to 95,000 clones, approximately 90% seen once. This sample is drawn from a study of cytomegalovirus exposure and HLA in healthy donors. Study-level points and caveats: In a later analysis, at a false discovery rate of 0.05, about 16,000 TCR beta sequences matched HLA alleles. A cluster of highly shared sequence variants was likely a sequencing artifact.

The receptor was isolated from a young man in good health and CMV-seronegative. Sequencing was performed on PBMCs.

CDR3 amino acids: CASSEAGGWDTQYF. Written as DNA, the CDR3 is TGTGCCAGCAGTGAAGCAGGGGGCTGGGATACGCAGTATTTT. This rearrangement joins TRBV6-1 to TRBJ2-3; 7 bases are shared with TRBD1. Unmatched junction bases numbered 3, after V lost 0 bases and J lost 6 bases. Per germline, CDR1 MNHNS and CDR2 SASEGT. The CDR3 totals 14 residues.